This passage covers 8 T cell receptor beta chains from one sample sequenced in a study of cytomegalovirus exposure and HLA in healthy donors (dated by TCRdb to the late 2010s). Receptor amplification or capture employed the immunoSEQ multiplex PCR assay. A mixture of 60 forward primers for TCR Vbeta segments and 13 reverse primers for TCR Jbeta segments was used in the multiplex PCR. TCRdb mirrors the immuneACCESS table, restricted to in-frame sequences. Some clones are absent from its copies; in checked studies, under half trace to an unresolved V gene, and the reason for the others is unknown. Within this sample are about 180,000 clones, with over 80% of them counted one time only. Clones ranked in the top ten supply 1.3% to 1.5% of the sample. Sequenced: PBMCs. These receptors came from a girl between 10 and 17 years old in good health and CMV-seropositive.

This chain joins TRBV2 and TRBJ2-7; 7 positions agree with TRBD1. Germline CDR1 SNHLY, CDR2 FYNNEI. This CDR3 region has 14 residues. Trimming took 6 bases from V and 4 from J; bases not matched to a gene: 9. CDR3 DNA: TGTGCCAGCAGGAACTCAAAGGGGGCTTACGAGCAGTACTTC. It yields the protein CASRNSKGAYEQYF.

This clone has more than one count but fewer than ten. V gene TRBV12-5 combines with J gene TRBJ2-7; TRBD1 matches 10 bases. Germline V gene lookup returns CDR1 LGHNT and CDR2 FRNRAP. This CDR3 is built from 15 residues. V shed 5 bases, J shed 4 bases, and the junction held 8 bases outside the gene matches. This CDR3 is CASGPGTGVLYEQYF. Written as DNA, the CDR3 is TGTGCTAGTGGTCCCGGGACAGGGGTTTTGTACGAGCAGTACTTC.

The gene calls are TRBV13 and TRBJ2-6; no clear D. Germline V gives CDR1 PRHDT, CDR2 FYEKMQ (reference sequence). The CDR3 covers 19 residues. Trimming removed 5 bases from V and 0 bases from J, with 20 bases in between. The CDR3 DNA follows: TGTGCCAGCAGCGGCGATGAGACGTTTTACAGCTCTGGGGCCAACGTCCTGACTTTC. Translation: CASSGDETFYSSGANVLTF.

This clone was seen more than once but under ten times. The CDR3 DNA reads as TGTGCCAGCAGTCGAAGGCAGGGGAAGGCTGAAGCTTTCTTT. This encodes CASSRRQGKAEAFF. This sequence joins TRBV27 and TRBJ1-1; a possible D gene is TRBD1 (6 bases). Germline CDR1 reads MNHEY; CDR2 reads SMNVEV (reference sequence). V was trimmed by 5 bases and J by 6 bases, leaving 16 bases between them. This CDR3 has 14 amino acids.

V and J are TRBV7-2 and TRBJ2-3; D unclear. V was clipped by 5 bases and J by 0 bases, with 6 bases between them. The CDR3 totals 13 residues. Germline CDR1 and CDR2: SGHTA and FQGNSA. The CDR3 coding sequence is TGTGCCAGCAGCCCCCCGAGCACAGATACGCAGTATTTT. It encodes CASSPPSTDTQYF.

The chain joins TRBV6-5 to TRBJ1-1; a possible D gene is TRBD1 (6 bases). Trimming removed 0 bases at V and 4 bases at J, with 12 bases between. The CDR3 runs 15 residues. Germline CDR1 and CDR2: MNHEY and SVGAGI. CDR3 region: CASSYSGGTLTEAFF. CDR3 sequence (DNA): TGTGCCAGCAGTTACTCGGGGGGGACACTCACTGAAGCTTTCTTT.

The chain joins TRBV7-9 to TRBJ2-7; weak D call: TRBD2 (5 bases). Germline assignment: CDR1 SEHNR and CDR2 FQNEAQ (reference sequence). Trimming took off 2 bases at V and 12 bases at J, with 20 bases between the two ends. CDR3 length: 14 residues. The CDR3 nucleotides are TGTGCCAGCAGCTTATTCCGCCCGCCGGACTGGATGTACTTC. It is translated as CASSLFRPPDWMYF.

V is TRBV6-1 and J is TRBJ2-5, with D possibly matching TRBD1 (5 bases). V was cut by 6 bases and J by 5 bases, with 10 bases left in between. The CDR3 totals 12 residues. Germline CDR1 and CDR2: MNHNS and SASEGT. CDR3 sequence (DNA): TGTGCCAGCAGGCAGGGCCGGGAGACCCAGTACTTC. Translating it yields CASRQGRETQYF.